The rows below give T cell receptor beta chains drawn from one sample of a study of blood T cell repertoires in COVID-19. Clones were read by immunoSEQ multiplex PCR, and TCRdb kept only the in-frame ones, dropping some. The repertoire holds about 120,000 clones, 75% to 90% seen once, with just under 30% in the top ten. Source material: peripheral blood. The receptors stem from a woman aged 65 to 85 with acute or convalescent COVID-19. Each CDR3 is given with its conserved first and last residue. Each record gives: J gene, D gene, clone size, V gene, CDR3 length, CDR3 protein, CDR3 DNA. D genes are given only for firm matches. Rows give clone size only sometimes, using once, few, many, or a class for an expanded clone.

J gene: TRBJ2-3; D gene: .; clone size: .; V gene: TRBV28; CDR3 length: 15; CDR3 protein: CASSLPSGLPRTQYF; CDR3 DNA: TGTGCCAGCAGTTTACCTTCGGGACTCCCGAGGACGCAGTATTTT
J gene: TRBJ2-1; D gene: TRBD1; clone size: .; V gene: TRBV18; CDR3 length: 14; CDR3 protein: CASSLYRGSNEQFF; CDR3 DNA: TGTGCCAGCTCACTCTACAGGGGAAGTAATGAGCAGTTCTTC
J gene: TRBJ2-2; D gene: TRBD2; clone size: .; V gene: TRBV19; CDR3 length: 16; CDR3 protein: CASSIYGGRAAGELFF; CDR3 DNA: TGTGCCAGTAGTATCTACGGGGGGAGAGCCGCCGGGGAGCTGTTTTTT
J gene: TRBJ2-5; D gene: TRBD2; clone size: once; V gene: TRBV28; CDR3 length: 14; CDR3 protein: CASLETGGQETQYF; CDR3 DNA: TGTGCCAGCCTAGAGACGGGGGGCCAAGAGACCCAGTACTTC
J gene: TRBJ2-5; D gene: .; clone size: few; V gene: TRBV11-2; CDR3 length: 16; CDR3 protein: CASSRDGVDKKGTQYF; CDR3 DNA: TGTGCCAGCAGCAGAGACGGGGTCGACAAGAAGGGGACCCAGTACTTC
J gene: TRBJ2-1; D gene: .; clone size: once; V gene: TRBV2; CDR3 length: 15; CDR3 protein: CASSDTSSSYNEQFF; CDR3 DNA: TGTGCCAGCAGCGACACAAGTAGCTCCTACAATGAGCAGTTCTTC
J gene: TRBJ2-2; D gene: .; clone size: .; V gene: TRBV27; CDR3 length: 12; CDR3 protein: CASSTEIGELFF; CDR3 DNA: TGTGCCAGCAGTACTGAAATCGGGGAGCTGTTTTTT
J gene: TRBJ2-7; D gene: .; clone size: few; V gene: TRBV6-2/TRBV6-3; CDR3 length: 15; CDR3 protein: CASSFLPDEGYEQYF; CDR3 DNA: TGTGCCAGCAGTTTTCTGCCGGACGAGGGCTACGAGCAGTACTTC
J gene: TRBJ1-2; D gene: .; clone size: .; V gene: TRBV27; CDR3 length: 13; CDR3 protein: CASSLGGDYGYTF; CDR3 DNA: TGTGCCAGCAGTTTAGGAGGAGACTATGGCTACACCTTC
J gene: TRBJ1-6; D gene: .; clone size: .; V gene: TRBV6-1; CDR3 length: 16; CDR3 protein: CASSDRSSSYNSPLHF; CDR3 DNA: TGTGCCAGCAGTGACAGGTCAAGTTCCTATAATTCACCCCTCCACTTT